This is a list of T cell receptor beta chains from one sample in a study of shared clonotypes between healthy human individuals. The table came from immunoSEQ multiplex PCR; TCRdb's copy has only in-frame clones and leaves some out. The sample carries approximately 1,000,000 clones, about 80% recorded once. Sequenced input: memory CD4+ T cells from PBMCs. The source is a man between 18 and 35 years old in good health. Some clones in this sample may be carry-over from other donors' samples. Both conserved end residues are part of each CDR3. The order of the fields is J gene, V gene, D gene, clone size, CDR3 DNA, CDR3 protein. The D gene is left open where the match is weak. For some rows the clone size is stated as once, few or many, or as a class when expanded; others skip it.

TRBJ2-1	TRBV7-3	TRBD2	few	TGTGCCAGCAGCTTAAAAAGCGGGGGCTACAATGAGCAGTTCTTC	CASSLKSGGYNEQFF
TRBJ2-3	TRBV18	-	-	TGTGCCAGCTCACCCCGTAGCGGACTCAGCACAGATACGCAGTATTTT	CASSPRSGLSTDTQYF
TRBJ1-1	TRBV29-1	-	-	TGCAGCGGAGGCGACAACCGCGGTGCTTTCTTT	CSGGDNRGAFF
TRBJ2-5	TRBV11-1	TRBD1	-	TGTGCCAGCAGCTTACCGGGACAGGCCGGTGGACGGTACTTC	CASSLPGQAGGRYF
TRBJ2-3	TRBV6-1	-	-	TGTGCCAGCAGTGAAGTATGGACAGATACGCAGTATTTT	CASSEVWTDTQYF
TRBJ2-3	TRBV30	TRBD1	once	TGTGCCTGGAGTCGGGACAGGGGCACAGATACGCAGTATTTT	CAWSRDRGTDTQYF
TRBJ2-5	TRBV5-6	TRBD2	-	TGTGCCAGCAGCCCTGGACTAGCGGGCGGGGCCCAGTACTTC	CASSPGLAGGAQYF
TRBJ2-3	TRBV5-1	-	-	TGCGCCAGCAGCTTGTTAGGGATTAGCACAGATACGCAGTATTTT	CASSLLGISTDTQYF
TRBJ2-2	TRBV7-7	TRBD2	once	TGTGCCAGCAGCAAGCGGGGGTACGGCACCGGGGAGCTGTTTTTT	CASSKRGYGTGELFF
TRBJ2-5	TRBV5-1	TRBD2	-	TGCGCCAGCAGCCTGGGACTAGCGGTAATGGAGACCCAGTACTTC	CASSLGLAVMETQYF
TRBJ1-1	TRBV5-1	-	few	TGCGCCAGCAGCTTGGGAGGCAGCAAGAACACTGAAGCTTTCTTT	CASSLGGSKNTEAFF
TRBJ2-3	TRBV5-1	-	-	TGCGCCAGCAGCATCACCCCGCTTACAGGGATCACAGATACGCAGTATTTT	CASSITPLTGITDTQYF
TRBJ2-1	TRBV7-2	-	once	TGTGCCAGCAGCCGAAGCCCCCCCAATGAGCAGTTCTTC	CASSRSPPNEQFF
TRBJ2-7	TRBV7-8	TRBD1	-	TGTGCCAGCAGCTCTAGGGACAGGGCCTCCTACGAGCAGTACTTC	CASSSRDRASYEQYF
TRBJ2-1	TRBV5-1	-	-	TGCGCCAGCAGCACGGACAGAAACAATGAGCAGTTCTTC	CASSTDRNNEQFF
TRBJ2-1	TRBV7-2	-	-	TGTGCCAGCAGCTTAGCCAGGGGGGCCTACAATGAGCAGTTCTTC	CASSLARGAYNEQFF
TRBJ1-4	TRBV5-1	-	few	TGCGCCAGCAGCTTGGTTGGGGCAGGTAATGAAAAACTGTTTTTT	CASSLVGAGNEKLFF
TRBJ2-3	TRBV5-1	-	-	TGCGCCAGCAGCCACCCCGGAGGGGGCAGCACAGATACGCAGTATTTT	CASSHPGGGSTDTQYF
TRBJ2-3	TRBV25-1	TRBD2	-	TGTGCCAGCAGTGAGGGACTAGCGGGAAGATATACGCAGTATTTT	CASSEGLAGRYTQYF
TRBJ1-5	TRBV4-2	-	few	TGTGCCAGCAGCCAAGATTGGGTCAGCAATCAGCCCCAGCATTTT	CASSQDWVSNQPQHF
TRBJ2-7	TRBV27	-	-	TGTGCCAGCAGTTTATCGAGGGGTCTGGCCGAGCAGTACTTC	CASSLSRGLAEQYF
TRBJ1-3	TRBV19	TRBD1	-	TGTGCCAGTAGTGCGCCAGGACAGGCCGGGCCCTCTGGAAACACCATATATTTT	CASSAPGQAGPSGNTIYF
TRBJ1-1	TRBV18	TRBD1	-	TGTGCCAGCTCCCCCAAACAGGGGGCTGGTGAAGCTTTCTTT	CASSPKQGAGEAFF
TRBJ2-5	TRBV11-1	-	-	TGTGCCAGCAGCTTAGGGGGGCAGGGGCACTCCCCAAACAAAGAGACCCAGTACTTC	CASSLGGQGHSPNKETQYF
TRBJ2-1	TRBV9	TRBD2	few	TGTGCCAGCACCAGCGGGAGTAACTACAATGAGCAGTTCTTC	CASTSGSNYNEQFF
TRBJ2-3	TRBV29-1	-	many	TGCAGCACTGACACAGATACGCAGTATTTT	CSTDTDTQYF